The 9 T cell receptor beta chains below come from one sample, sequenced in a study of Graves' ophthalmopathy and Graves' hyperthyroidism (dated by TCRdb to about 2018). For sequencing, an Illumina HiSeq 2000 was employed. TCR beta CDR3 regions were amplified from RNA transcripts for repertoire sequencing. A first-round RT-PCR used HTBI primers with the Qiagen OneStep RT-PCR kit, followed by a second-round multiplex PCR, size selection and purification. Through fastp at Q25 and MiXCR, TCRdb rebuilt clones from the public reads, retaining in-frame beta chains. Every distinct CDR3 protein forms one entry, paired with its most common genes and DNA. This sample is represented by some 160,000 distinct CDR3 sequences; about two fifths of them were singletons. The ten largest clones capture approximately 8.9% of the sample. The sample consisted of peripheral blood. The receptor source for this set is a man aged 30 to 39 with Graves' ophthalmopathy. Donor details come from another sample of the same person, matched by shared clones.

In its sample, this clonotype was seen many times. An end of the junction does not agree with germline; a read error may underlie this. This chain uses TRBV12-3 or TRBV12-4 with TRBJ1-5, with TRBD1 as a possible D gene (5 bases). This CDR3 comprises 14 residues. This chain's CDR3 is CASSSGRGNQPQHF. CDR3 DNA sequence: TGTGCCAGTAGTTCGGGACGGGGAAATCAGCCCCAGCATTTT.

This CDR3 reads CSVVYSLNTEAFF. CDR3 sequence (DNA): TGCAGCGTGGTTTACTCCTTGAACACTGAAGCTTTCTTT. V gene TRBV29-1 combines with J gene TRBJ1-1; D not certain. Trimming left V 6 bases short and J 0 bases short, with 11 bases between. Germline V gene lookup returns CDR1 SQVTM and CDR2 ANQGSEA. The CDR3 has 13 residues.

This rearrangement joins TRBV6-1 to TRBJ2-5; a possible D gene is TRBD2 (5 bases). Germline V gives CDR1 MNHNS, CDR2 SASEGT. With 1 base removed from V and 4 bases from J, the gap between germline ends came to 19 bases. The CDR3 covers 17 residues. CDR3 DNA sequence: TGTGCCAGCAGTGAAGTCGTGGCGGCCACGAGCGGAGAGACCCAGTACTTC. Its protein product is CASSEVVAATSGETQYF.

This clonotype was recorded many times. This may be a read error: a much more frequent sequence differs by one nucleotide. J is TRBJ1-1 and V is TRBV6-2 or TRBV6-3; D uncertain. The V gene lost 4 bases and the J gene lost 5 bases, with 8 bases spanning the gap. Germline V gene sequence: CDR1 MNHEY, CDR2 SVGEGT. The CDR3 has 12 residues. CDR3: CASSLGKTEAFF. The CDR3 DNA sequence: TGTGCCAGCAGTTTGGGGAAGACTGAAGCTTTCTTT.

This clonotype was seen only a few times. V and J are TRBV6-5 and TRBJ1-2; no firm D call. The length of the CDR3 is 14 residues. V lost 4 bases to trimming and J lost 2 bases, with 11 bases between them. Per germline, CDR1 MNHEY and CDR2 SVGAGI. CDR3 in DNA: TGTGCCAGCAGTTCCGTTGGACCAAACTATGGCTACACCTTC. Its protein is CASSSVGPNYGYTF.

This clonotype has at least ten counts. The rearrangement links TRBV4-3 to TRBJ1-2; no clear D gene. Germline-derived CDR1 and CDR2 are LGHNA and YSLEER. CDR3 size: 14 residues. Trimming pared 1 base from V and 4 bases from J, leaving 10 bases between. Written as DNA, the CDR3 is TGCGCCAGCAGCCAAGCTCTAGATTCCTATGGCTACACCTTC. Its translation: CASSQALDSYGYTF.

For the CDR3, the DNA is TGTGCCAGCAGCCAAGAGGGACTAGCGGGGGAATCCTACGAGCAGTACTTC. Its protein product is CASSQEGLAGESYEQYF. This chain uses TRBV14 with TRBJ2-7; 14 bases fit TRBD2. The length of the CDR3 is 17 residues. The V and J ends lost 0 bases and 1 base, in that order; junction bases with no gene match: 2. Germline-derived CDR1 and CDR2 are SGHDN and FVKESK.

In its sample, this clonotype was seen many times. CDR3 protein: CASSHGQRTYGYTF. CDR3 bases: TGTGCCAGCAGTCATGGACAGCGAACCTATGGCTACACCTTC. The chain recombines TRBV6-5 with TRBJ1-2; the D gene is possibly TRBD1 (6 bases). The germline CDR1 and CDR2 sequences are MNHEY and SVGAGI. The CDR3 runs to 14 residues. V was pared by 5 bases and J by 4 bases, with 14 bases between.

The rearrangement joins TRBV6-2 or TRBV6-3 to TRBJ1-5; a weak D match, TRBD1 (6 bases). Germline lookup yields CDR1 MNHEY and CDR2 SVGEGT. The CDR3 totals 15 residues. V shed 5 bases and J shed 7 bases, with 18 bases lying between them. The CDR3 loop reads CASSRGRGGYQPQHF. The CDR3 DNA reads TGTGCCAGCAGTCGGGGCAGGGGAGGGTACCAGCCCCAGCATTTT.